The rows below give T cell receptor beta chains drawn from one sample of a study of T cells in Graves' hyperthyroidism and ophthalmopathy. A single record per CDR3 protein comes from TCRdb applying MiXCR to the multiplex PCR reads. The sample includes 600,000 to 650,000 distinct CDR3 sequences, less than 25% of them seen just once. Sequenced sample: blood. These receptors were collected from a man aged 25 to 40 with Graves' ophthalmopathy. Each CDR3 is given with its conserved first and last residue. Each record gives: V gene, clone size, D gene, J gene, CDR3 DNA, CDR3 protein. D genes are given only for firm matches. Only some rows state a clone size, as once, few, many or a class for expanded clones.

TRBV30	many	TRBD1	TRBJ2-7	TGTGCCTGGAGTGTGGGCCCAGGGGGCACCTACGAGCAGTACTTC	CAWSVGPGGTYEQYF
TRBV9	few	.	TRBJ2-2	TGTGCCAGCTCGGCAGTAGGCGGGGAGCTGTTTTTT	CASSAVGGELFF
TRBV7-9	few	.	TRBJ1-6	TGTGCCAGCAGCCGAGATAATTCACCCCTCCACTTT	CASSRDNSPLHF
TRBV2	.	.	TRBJ1-4	TGTGCCAGCAGTGAACCCGGGACTAATGAAAAACTGTTTTTT	CASSEPGTNEKLFF
TRBV5-8	.	TRBD1	TRBJ2-1	TGTGCCAGCAGCCCCGGGTGGACAGGGGTATCCTACGAGCAGTTCTTC	CASSPGWTGVSYEQFF
TRBV5-1	many	.	TRBJ2-7	TGCGCCAGCAACCAGGGATGGGGCTACGAGCAGTACTTC	CASNQGWGYEQYF
TRBV29-1	.	TRBD1	TRBJ2-7	TGCAGCGTTCCTACAGGGGTTGGTTACGAGCAGTACTTC	CSVPTGVGYEQYF
TRBV19	.	.	TRBJ1-1	TGTGCCAGTAGTTTGCCATCTGGCTCCCGCCGCACTGAAGCTTTCTTT	CASSLPSGSRRTEAFF
TRBV11-2	few	TRBD1	TRBJ2-1	TGTGCCAGCAGCTTAGGTCCGGGACAGGAGCAGTTCTTC	CASSLGPGQEQFF
TRBV12-3/TRBV12-4	.	.	TRBJ2-3	TGTGCCAGCAGTTCTAGGCCCTCTAGCACAGATACGCAGTATTTT	CASSSRPSSTDTQYF
TRBV6-1	many	.	TRBJ1-3	TGTGCCAGCCGTGGCCTCTCTGGAAACACCATATATTTT	CASRGLSGNTIYF
TRBV27	.	TRBD2	TRBJ2-2	TGTGCCAGCAGTTCCTCCGGGACTAGTGTGCCCGGGGAGCTGTTTTTT	CASSSSGTSVPGELFF
TRBV10-3	many	.	TRBJ1-3	TGTGCCATCAGTGAGTCAGGAGGAGGTTCTGGAAACACCATATATTTT	CAISESGGGSGNTIYF
TRBV30	few	.	TRBJ1-4	TGTGCCTGGAGTGCAGGACAAATGTCTTCAACTAATGAAAAACTGTTTTTT	CAWSAGQMSSTNEKLFF
TRBV6-1	few	.	TRBJ1-5	TGTGCCAGCAGTGATAAGGGCTTAAGCAATCAGCCCCAGCATTTT	CASSDKGLSNQPQHF
TRBV19	few	.	TRBJ2-3	TGTGCCAGTAGTCGGACAATGGGGGCAGATACGCAGTATTTT	CASSRTMGADTQYF
TRBV30	.	TRBD2	TRBJ2-3	TGTGCCTGGAAAGGACTAGCGGGAGTGTCAGATACGCAGTATTTT	CAWKGLAGVSDTQYF
TRBV20-1	many	.	TRBJ1-4	TGCAGTGCTAGAGGTTGGGGAGGGGTTAATGAAAAACTGTTTTTT	CSARGWGGVNEKLFF
TRBV27	.	TRBD1	TRBJ1-2	TGTGCCAGCCGCTCGGGACAGGGGATAGGCTATGGCTACACCTTC	CASRSGQGIGYGYTF
TRBV11-2	few	TRBD1	TRBJ1-2	TGTGCCAGCAGCTCTGGACAGGGGACCCTCAATCGTGGCTACACCTTC	CASSSGQGTLNRGYTF
TRBV28	many	.	TRBJ2-7	TGTGCCAGCAGTTTTGGCGCGGGGCAGTACTTC	CASSFGAGQYF
TRBV7-6	.	.	TRBJ2-1	TGTGCCAGCGGCTTAGTTGAAGGGACTCGCAATGAGCAGTTCTTC	CASGLVEGTRNEQFF
TRBV12-3/TRBV12-4	many	.	TRBJ1-5	TGTGCCAGCACCTTGGACGCAGGAGGCAATCAGCCCCAGCATTTT	CASTLDAGGNQPQHF
TRBV7-9	once	.	TRBJ1-1	TGTGCCAGCAGCCCCGACAGGTATTCCCCGATGAACACTGAAGCTTTCTTT	CASSPDRYSPMNTEAFF
TRBV30	few	.	TRBJ2-3	TGTGCCTGGAGTGTAGGATGGGCGGGTACGCAGTATTTT	CAWSVGWAGTQYF
TRBV6-1	.	.	TRBJ2-1	TGTGCCAGCAGTGAAGCGGGAGGTCCCAATGAGCAGTTCTTC	CASSEAGGPNEQFF
TRBV7-9	.	.	TRBJ1-5	TGTGCCAGCAGCTACTCCGTGAAGGGCGGCAATCAGCCCCAGCATTTT	CASSYSVKGGNQPQHF
TRBV7-9	many	.	TRBJ1-1	TGTGCCAGCAGCTTACGGCGACAGGCCCTGAACACTGAAGCTTTCTTT	CASSLRRQALNTEAFF
TRBV3-1	many	.	TRBJ1-1	TGTGCCAGCAGCCGGTCGGGGGCTGAAGCTTTCTTT	CASSRSGAEAFF
TRBV6-1	few	.	TRBJ2-1	TGTGCCAGCAGTCCGAACGGGGCTGCCTACAATGAGCAGTTCTTC	CASSPNGAAYNEQFF
TRBV20-1	few	.	TRBJ1-2	TGCAGTGCTAGTTTCGCCGACAGGCCATCAAGCTACACCTTC	CSASFADRPSSYTF
TRBV18	many	.	TRBJ1-1	TGTGCCAGCTCACCACTAACTAAAGGAGAAGCTTTCTTT	CASSPLTKGEAFF
TRBV29-1	.	.	TRBJ1-2	TGCAGCGTTATGGAGGGGCCGTTTGATGGCTACACCTTC	CSVMEGPFDGYTF
TRBV15	few	TRBD2	TRBJ2-3	TGTGCCACCAGCAGAGATCTTTCTAGCGGGATATACACAGATACGCAGTATTTT	CATSRDLSSGIYTDTQYF
TRBV2	once	.	TRBJ2-6	TGTGCCGGCCGGGGAGACCCTATAGGAGCCAACGTCCTGACTTTC	CAGRGDPIGANVLTF
TRBV4-2	.	TRBD2	TRBJ2-3	TGTGCCAGCAGCCAAGAACTAGCGCTACTCTCCACAGATACGCAGTATTTT	CASSQELALLSTDTQYF
TRBV6-1	.	.	TRBJ1-6	TGTGCCAGCAGCCCTACGGACGGGAATAATTCACCCCTCCACTTT	CASSPTDGNNSPLHF
TRBV4-3	.	TRBD2	TRBJ2-7	TGCGCCAGCAGCCAGTTTGTGGGCGGGAGAGGCACCTTCTACGAGCAGTACTTC	CASSQFVGGRGTFYEQYF
TRBV28	few	.	TRBJ1-1	TGTGCCAGCAGTTCACAATTTAGGGCAGAAGCTTTCTTT	CASSSQFRAEAFF
TRBV15	few	.	TRBJ2-5	TGTGCCACCAGCAGAGCTCTCCGGCAGTCGACGAAGACCCAGTACTTC	CATSRALRQSTKTQYF
TRBV19	.	TRBD1	TRBJ1-1	TGTGCCAGTAGTATAGCTCCAGACAGGGCGAACACTGAAGCTTTCTTT	CASSIAPDRANTEAFF
TRBV24-1	few	.	TRBJ1-5	TGTGCCACCAGTGACCGGGGACTCAATCAGCCCCAGCATTTT	CATSDRGLNQPQHF
TRBV30	.	TRBD1	TRBJ1-6	TGTGCCTGGAGTGTACGGGACAGGGTGTTTTCACCCCTCCACTTT	CAWSVRDRVFSPLHF
TRBV28	many	.	TRBJ1-1	TGTGCCAGCAGTTTTCTTCGGGGCCTGAACACTGAAGCTTTCTTT	CASSFLRGLNTEAFF
TRBV5-1	few	TRBD2	TRBJ2-7	TGCGCCAGCAGCTTCGGCAGCTTGCGGGAGTCCCCGTTAAAGCAGTACTTC	CASSFGSLRESPLKQYF
TRBV9	few	TRBD1	TRBJ2-7	TGTGCCAGGGACAGGGGCCCTACCTACGAGCAGTACTTC	CARDRGPTYEQYF
TRBV25-1	.	.	TRBJ2-7	TGTGCCAGCAGTGAATCAGGGGTTTCCTACGAGCAGTACTTC	CASSESGVSYEQYF
TRBV27	few	.	TRBJ1-2	TGTGCCAGCAGTGGACCCCTCCGAAATGGCTACACCTTC	CASSGPLRNGYTF
TRBV6-5	.	.	TRBJ2-2	TGTGCCAGCAGTTACTCGAAATACACCGGGGAGCTGTTTTTT	CASSYSKYTGELFF
TRBV10-2	.	TRBD1	TRBJ2-2	TGCGCCGGCAGACAAGGACAGGGATCTACCGGGGAGCTGTTTTTT	CAGRQGQGSTGELFF
TRBV5-1	few	TRBD1	TRBJ2-6	TGCGCCAGCAGCTCCGGGACAGGGGGCTCTGGGGCCAACGTCCTGACTTTC	CASSSGTGGSGANVLTF
TRBV20-1	few	TRBD1	TRBJ1-6	TGCAGTGCTAGAGGCAGGGGGCTTAGTGATTCACCCCTCCACTTT	CSARGRGLSDSPLHF
TRBV6-5	few	TRBD1	TRBJ2-2	TGTGCCAGCAGTTACTCTGGACAGGGCAGCACCGGGGAGCTGTTTTTT	CASSYSGQGSTGELFF
TRBV30	.	.	TRBJ1-4	TGTGCCTGGAGCTCGCCCCTCTCGGGAACTAATGAAAAACTGTTTTTT	CAWSSPLSGTNEKLFF
TRBV7-3	.	.	TRBJ2-1	TGTGCCAGCAGCCCCGGAAAGGGCTTGGTAGGAAATGAGCAGTTCTTC	CASSPGKGLVGNEQFF
TRBV12-3/TRBV12-4	.	TRBD2	TRBJ2-1	TGTGCCAGCAGTATTAGCGGGATGCTCAATGAGCAGTTCTTC	CASSISGMLNEQFF